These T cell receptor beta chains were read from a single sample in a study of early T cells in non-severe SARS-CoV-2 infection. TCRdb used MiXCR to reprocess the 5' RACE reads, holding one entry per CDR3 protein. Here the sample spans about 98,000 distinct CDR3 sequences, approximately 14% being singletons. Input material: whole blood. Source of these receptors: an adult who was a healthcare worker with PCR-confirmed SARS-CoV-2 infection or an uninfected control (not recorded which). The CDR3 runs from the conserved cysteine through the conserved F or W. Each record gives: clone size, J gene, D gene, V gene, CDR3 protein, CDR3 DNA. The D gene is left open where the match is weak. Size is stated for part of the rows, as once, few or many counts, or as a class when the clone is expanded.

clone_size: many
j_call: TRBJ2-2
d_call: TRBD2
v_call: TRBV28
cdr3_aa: CASSFSGRTKNTGELFF
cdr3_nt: TGTGCCAGCAGTTTTAGCGGGAGGACCAAGAACACCGGGGAGCTGTTTTTT

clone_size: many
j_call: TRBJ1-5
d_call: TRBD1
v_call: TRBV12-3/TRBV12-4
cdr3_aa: CASSLGDRGQPQHF
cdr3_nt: TGTGCCAGCAGTTTAGGGGACAGGGGACAGCCCCAGCATTTT

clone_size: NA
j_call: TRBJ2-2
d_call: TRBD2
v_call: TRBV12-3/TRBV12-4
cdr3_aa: CASSSRTLAGGPWGGELFF
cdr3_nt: TGTGCCAGCAGTTCCCGCACCTTAGCGGGAGGGCCCTGGGGCGGGGAGCTGTTTTTT

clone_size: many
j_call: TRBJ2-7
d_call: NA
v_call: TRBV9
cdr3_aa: CASSPEGLEGKNEQYF
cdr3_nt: TGTGCCAGCAGCCCGGAGGGACTCGAGGGGAAGAACGAGCAGTACTTC

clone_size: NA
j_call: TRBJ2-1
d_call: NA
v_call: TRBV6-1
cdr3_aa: CASSEQESSYNEQFF
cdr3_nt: TGTGCCAGCAGTGAACAGGAGAGCTCCTACAATGAGCAGTTCTTC

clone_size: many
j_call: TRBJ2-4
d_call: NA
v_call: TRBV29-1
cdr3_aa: CSGSWGRVGIQYF
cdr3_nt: TGCAGCGGTTCATGGGGGAGAGTCGGCATTCAGTACTTC

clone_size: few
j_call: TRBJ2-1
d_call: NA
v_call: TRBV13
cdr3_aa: CASSPGRLTQFF
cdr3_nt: TGTGCCAGCAGTCCAGGCCGACTTACTCAGTTCTTC

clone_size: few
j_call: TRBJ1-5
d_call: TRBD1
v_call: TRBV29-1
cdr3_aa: CSVRGPDQPQHF
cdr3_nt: TGCAGCGTTAGGGGGCCGGATCAGCCCCAGCATTTT

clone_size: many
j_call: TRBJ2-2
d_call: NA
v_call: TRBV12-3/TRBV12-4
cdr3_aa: CASSSNTGELFF
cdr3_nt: TGTGCCAGCAGTTCGAACACCGGGGAGCTGTTTTTT

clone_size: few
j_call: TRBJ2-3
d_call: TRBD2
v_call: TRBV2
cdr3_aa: CASSELAAQKTDTQYF
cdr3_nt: TGTGCCAGCAGTGAACTAGCGGCCCAGAAAACAGATACGCAGTATTTT

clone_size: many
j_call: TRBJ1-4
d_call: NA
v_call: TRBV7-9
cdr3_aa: CASSLASAGEKLFF
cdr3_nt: TGTGCCAGCAGCTTAGCCAGCGCAGGAGAAAAACTGTTTTTT

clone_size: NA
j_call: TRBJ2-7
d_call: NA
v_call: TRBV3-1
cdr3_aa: CASSHYSEQYF
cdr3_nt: TGTGCCAGCAGCCATTATTCCGAGCAGTACTTC

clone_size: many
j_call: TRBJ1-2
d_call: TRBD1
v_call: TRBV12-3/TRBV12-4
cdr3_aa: CASSLGATGTNYAF
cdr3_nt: TGTGCCAGCAGTTTAGGGGCGACAGGGACAAATTACGCCTTC

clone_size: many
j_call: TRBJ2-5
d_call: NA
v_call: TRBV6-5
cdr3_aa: CASSYAPGAETQYF
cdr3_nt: TGTGCCAGCAGTTACGCTCCGGGAGCCGAGACCCAGTACTTC

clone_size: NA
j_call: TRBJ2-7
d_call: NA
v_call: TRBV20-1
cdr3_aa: CSATETGVREQYF
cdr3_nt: TGCAGTGCTACAGAGACAGGCGTACGGGAGCAGTACTTC

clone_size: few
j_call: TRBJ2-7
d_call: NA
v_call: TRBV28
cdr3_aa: CASSLSDTTVSSYEQYF
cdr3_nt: TGTGCCAGCAGTTTATCTGACACTACGGTTAGCTCCTACGAGCAGTACTTC